One and the same sample provided the 18 T cell receptor beta chains below, sequenced in a study of cytomegalovirus exposure and HLA in healthy donors. Method: immunoSEQ multiplex PCR; TCRdb's copy keeps in-frame clones and lacks some. The table includes about 130,000 clones, 80% to 90% detected once. The specimen sequenced was PBMCs. The origin of the receptors is a young woman in good health and CMV-seronegative.

CDR3 sequence reads: CASSPSRTGAGNTIYF. The CDR3 DNA reads TGTGCCAGCTCACCATCAAGGACAGGGGCCGGAAACACCATATATTTT. The chain carries TRBV18 and TRBJ1-3; 9 positions agree with TRBD1. In germline, CDR1 is KGHSH, CDR2 LQKENI. The J segment lost 4 bases and the V segment lost 2 bases, leaving 6 bases of the junction unmatched. The CDR3 is 16 amino acids.

A single count supports this clone. The genes are TRBV10-3 and TRBJ2-7; D unclear. This CDR3 region has 11 residues. CDR1 is ENHRY, CDR2 SYGVKD, per germline. Trimming cost V 5 bases and J 4 bases, with 6 bases left between them. In nucleotides, the CDR3 is TGTGCCATCAGTCCCTTATACGAGCAGTACTTC. It codes for CAISPLYEQYF.

V is TRBV5-1 and J is TRBJ1-6; D ambiguous. Germline CDR1 SGHRS, CDR2 YFSETQ. The CDR3 length is 15 residues. Deletions cut 0 bases from V and 8 bases from J, with 12 bases between. CDR3 sequence reads: CASSLGGGMDSPLHF. In DNA form, the CDR3 reads TGCGCCAGCAGCTTGGGTGGAGGGATGGATTCACCCCTCCACTTT.

The J gene is TRBJ1-1, the V gene TRBV5-1; 9 bases agree with TRBD1. The V segment lost 5 bases and the J segment 7 bases; nucleotides outside the gene matches: 9. Per germline, CDR1 SGHRS and CDR2 YFSETQ. This CDR3 is built from 14 residues. This chain's CDR3 is CASREQGAPLEAFF. CDR3 coding DNA: TGCGCCAGCAGGGAACAGGGGGCGCCTCTTGAAGCTTTCTTT.

This clone was recorded once. This may stem from a read error, because a much larger clone lies one nucleotide away. Other DNA sequences from this sample encode an identical CDR3 as well. V gene TRBV4-1 combines with J gene TRBJ1-6; D remains ambiguous. Germline-derived CDR1 and CDR2 are MGHRA and YSYEKL. CDR3 length equals 14 residues. For the CDR3, the DNA is TGCGCTAGCAGCCAAGATCAAGAAAGCTCACCCCTCCACTTT. Its protein product is CASSQDQESSPLHF.

V gene TRBV6-1 combines with J gene TRBJ2-1, with 7 bases aligning to TRBD2. Germline V gives CDR1 MNHNS, CDR2 SASEGT. The length of the CDR3 is 15 residues. V trimming: 0 bases; J trimming: 6 bases; junction bases outside the gene matches: 5. DNA for the CDR3: TGTGCCAGCAGTGAAGCTGGGCTAGCGGTCAATGAGCAGTTCTTC. Its translation: CASSEAGLAVNEQFF.

The rearrangement joins TRBV5-1 to TRBJ1-1; 8 bases align to TRBD1. The CDR3 length is 14 residues. The V gene's germline CDR1 is SGHRS and CDR2 YFSETQ. The trim removed 6 bases at V and 1 base at J, leaving 5 bases unmatched. CDR3 region: CASTRDRTNTEAFF. The DNA for the CDR3 is TGCGCCAGCACCCGGGACAGGACGAACACTGAAGCTTTCTTT.

J is TRBJ2-3 and V is TRBV5-1, with D tentatively TRBD1 (6 bases). CDR1 SGHRS and CDR2 YFSETQ come from the germline V gene. V was trimmed by 0 bases and J by 7 bases, leaving 18 bases between them. The CDR3 contains 16 residues. The CDR3 protein is CASSLVDRMLINTQYF. The CDR3 DNA reads as TGCGCCAGCAGCTTGGTTGACAGGATGTTGATCAATACGCAGTATTTT.

The chain links TRBV30 to TRBJ1-2; D perhaps matches TRBD1 (6 bases). V was trimmed by 2 bases and J by 0 bases, leaving 31 bases between them. CDR1 GTSNPN and CDR2 SVGIG come from the germline V gene (reference sequence). This CDR3 comprises 21 residues. In nucleotides, the CDR3 is TGTGCCTGGAGTCTAGTAGGGACCGTAGGGGGACAAGGGGAATCTAACTATGGCTACACCTTC. Protein sequence: CAWSLVGTVGGQGESNYGYTF.

CDR3 sequence: CASSLMAGRQNIQYF. Here the CDR3 DNA reads TGCGCCAGCAGCTTGATGGCGGGACGGCAAAACATTCAGTACTTC. The chain joins TRBV5-1 to TRBJ2-4; possible D gene TRBD2, 6 bases. CDR1 is SGHRS and CDR2 is YFSETQ in the germline V gene. The CDR3 contains 15 residues. Between the trimmed V and J ends, which lost 1 base and 5 bases, there was a span of 13 bases.

V gene TRBV7-2 combines with J gene TRBJ2-1; 10 bases agree with TRBD2. The V and J ends lost 3 bases and 4 bases, in that order; junction bases with no gene match: 6. Germline values: CDR1 SGHTA, CDR2 FQGNSA. This CDR3 is built from 16 residues. The CDR3 sequence is CASSFPGLAEYNEQFF. CDR3 bases: TGTGCCAGCAGCTTCCCTGGACTAGCGGAATACAATGAGCAGTTCTTC.

The chain's CDR3 is CASSLGGGASTDTQYF. The CDR3 DNA reads TGCGCCAGCAGCTTGGGCGGGGGGGCCAGTACAGATACGCAGTATTTT. The chain joins TRBV5-1 to TRBJ2-3, with 9 bases that match TRBD2. The CDR3 loop spans 16 amino acids. J lost 3 bases, V lost 0 bases, and 5 bases had no gene match. Germline CDR1 reads SGHRS; CDR2 reads YFSETQ.

The chain carries TRBV18 and TRBJ2-7, with 7 positions matching TRBD1. The CDR3 spans 13 residues. Germline lookup yields CDR1 KGHSH and CDR2 LQKENI. V gave up 3 bases and J gave up 5 bases; unmatched junction bases: 4. Written as DNA, the CDR3 is TGTGCCAGCTCACCTTTCGACAGGGACGAGCAGTACTTC. Its protein product is CASSPFDRDEQYF.

The V and J genes are TRBV6-1 and TRBJ1-5, with a weak D call TRBD1 (5 bases). The ends were cut back, 1 base at V and 3 bases at J, with 16 bases in the middle. CDR1 and CDR2 from the germline V gene are MNHNS and SASEGT. This CDR3 has 17 amino acids. In DNA form, the CDR3 reads TGTGCCAGCAGTGAAGAGTTGAACAGGAGATTCAATCAGCCCCAGCATTTT. It encodes CASSEELNRRFNQPQHF.

This rearrangement joins TRBV5-1 to TRBJ2-6; D is unresolved. CDR1 and CDR2 (germline): SGHRS, YFSETQ. The ends were cut back, 0 bases at V and 0 bases at J, with 10 bases in the middle. The CDR3 spans 17 residues. In DNA form, the CDR3 reads TGCGCCAGCAGCTTGGGTTCGGTTTCCTCTGGGGCCAACGTCCTGACTTTC. Protein: CASSLGSVSSGANVLTF.

The V call is TRBV7-9, the J call TRBJ2-3; the D gene is possibly TRBD2 (5 bases). This CDR3 is 16 amino acids long. The ends were cut back, 3 bases at V and 3 bases at J, with 16 bases in the middle. Germline values: CDR1 SEHNR, CDR2 FQNEAQ (reference sequence). The CDR3 loop reads CASSFLGMSRTDTQYF. The CDR3 region has the DNA TGTGCCAGCAGCTTCCTCGGGATGTCCAGAACAGATACGCAGTATTTT.

Only one count was recorded for this clone. This chain connects TRBV19 to TRBJ1-3, with TRBD1 identical over 7 bases. V lost 3 bases and J lost 3; bases outside the gene matches: 2. The CDR3 length is 14 residues. Germline V CDR1 and CDR2: LNHDA, SQIVND (reference sequence). The DNA for the CDR3 is TGTGCCAGTAGTATCTCAGGGGGTGGAAACACCATATATTTT. The encoded protein is CASSISGGGNTIYF.

The chain combines TRBV15 with TRBJ1-2; no firm D call. Germline CDR1 reads LNHNV; CDR2 reads YYDKDF (reference sequence). The CDR3 spans 14 residues. Between the trimmed V and J ends, which lost 3 bases and 7 bases, there was a span of 15 bases. CDR3 in amino acids: CATSSHSETGGYTF. The CDR3 DNA reads as TGTGCCACCAGCAGCCACTCTGAAACTGGTGGCTACACCTTC.